The clone carrying this TCR beta chain was counted once. CDR3 length equals 19 residues. V gave up 2 bases and J gave up 0 bases; unmatched junction bases: 12. Original processing notes: Estimated nucleated cell counts came from reference gene primer amplification. The repertoire was sequenced with immunoSEQ multiplex PCR; TCRdb's copy has only in-frame clones and lacks some. That table is the source of V, J and clone size, and D and trimming were worked out from the DNA. The sample comprises 250,000 to 300,000 clones, around 89% of which are singletons, and 6% to 8% rests with the top ten. The entry originates in a study of blood T cell repertoires in COVID-19. Study-wide background: COVID-19 samples from acute and convalescent phases originated in the United States, Italy and Spain. Nucleic acid was either cDNA or gDNA, and it came from T cells, B-cell-depleted T cells, or PBMCs.

This receptor was obtained from a woman in her fifties or sixties with COVID-19, enrolled during active disease. This chain uses TRBV23-1 with TRBJ1-4; 7 bases fit TRBD1. TRBV23-1 is flagged as an ORF with uncertain function. The specimen sequenced was peripheral blood. In DNA, the CDR3 is TGCGCCAGCAGTCAACCCTCGACAGGGCCGAATGCAACTAATGAAAAACTGTTTTTT. Protein sequence: CASSQPSTGPNATNEKLFF.